Listed below are T cell receptor beta chains from one sample, sequenced in a study of T cells in Graves' hyperthyroidism and ophthalmopathy. TCRdb called the multiplex PCR reads again in MiXCR, with one record for every CDR3 protein. The sample lists roughly 100,000 distinct CDR3 sequences, approximately 48% seen once, with about 28% in the top ten. Sequencing was done on a sample of blood. The receptors derive from a man aged 40-55 years with Graves' hyperthyroidism. The CDR3 runs from the conserved cysteine through the conserved F or W. The D gene is left open where the match is weak. Clone size is given for some rows only: seen once, a few or many times, or a class if the clone is expanded.

TRBV19	TRBJ2-5	-	many	TGTGCCAGTAGTATCGGGGGACTGCTAGAGACCCAGTACTTC	CASSIGGLLETQYF
TRBV5-1	TRBJ1-1	TRBD1	-	TGCGCCAGCAGCTTCGACAGGGGGTTGGAAGCTTTCTTT	CASSFDRGLEAFF
TRBV30	TRBJ1-6	-	-	TGTGCCTGGAGTGGTGTTAATTCACCCCTCCACTTT	CAWSGVNSPLHF
TRBV7-2	TRBJ1-5	-	many	TGTGCCAGCAGCCCCGTTTTCCGGGACCCCAATCAGCCCCAGCATTTT	CASSPVFRDPNQPQHF
TRBV6-5	TRBJ2-2	TRBD2	few	TGTGCCAGCAGTTATGAATCGGGACTAGCGTCCGGGGAGCTGTTTTTT	CASSYESGLASGELFF
TRBV29-1	TRBJ1-5	-	-	TGCAGCTGTCTCGTGGCGGGGCCTACGTATAGCAATCAGCCCCAGCATTTT	CSCLVAGPTYSNQPQHF
TRBV11-2	TRBJ2-1	-	few	TGTGCCAGCAGCTTAGTGGGGACGCTCAATGAGCAGTTCTTC	CASSLVGTLNEQFF
TRBV7-2	TRBJ2-3	TRBD2	many	TGTGCCAGCAGCTCGGAACCACTAGCGGGGGTGACAGATACGCAGTATTTT	CASSSEPLAGVTDTQYF
TRBV4-3	TRBJ2-7	TRBD2	many	TGCGCCAGCAGCCAAGATCGGGGGGACCCCGAGCAGTACTTC	CASSQDRGDPEQYF
TRBV20-1	TRBJ2-7	TRBD2	-	TGCAGTGCTAATGGACTAGCGGGAAACGAGCAGTACTTC	CSANGLAGNEQYF
TRBV4-3	TRBJ2-2	TRBD2	-	TGCGCCAGCAGCCAAGGGCTACCCACTAGCGGGAGTTGGGAGCTGTTTTTT	CASSQGLPTSGSWELFF
TRBV5-8	TRBJ2-3	TRBD2	medium-sized	TGTGCCAGCAGCTTCAGCGGGAGGCTCACAGATACGCAGTATTTT	CASSFSGRLTDTQYF
TRBV9	TRBJ1-6	TRBD1	-	TGTGCCAGCAGCCCCCGGGAGGGGACAGGTTATAACTCACCCCTCCACTTT	CASSPREGTGYNSPLHF
TRBV6-4	TRBJ2-1	-	many	TGTGCCAACAACAGGGTAGCCGTTGAGCAGTTCTTC	CANNRVAVEQFF
TRBV10-2	TRBJ1-3	TRBD1	-	TGCGCCAGCAGGTCGGGACAGGGAAGCTCTGGAAACACCATATATTTT	CASRSGQGSSGNTIYF
TRBV24-1	TRBJ2-1	TRBD2	-	TGTGCCACCAGTGCTTCCGGACTAGCGGGAGATGAGCAGTTCTTC	CATSASGLAGDEQFF
TRBV15	TRBJ2-5	TRBD2	-	TGTGCCACCAGCAGCTCGGGACTAGCGGGGGGTAAAAGGGAAGAGACCCAGTACTTC	CATSSSGLAGGKREETQYF
TRBV7-7	TRBJ1-2	-	-	TGTGCTAGCAGCCCAGGGTCCTCTAACTATGGCTACACCTTC	CASSPGSSNYGYTF
TRBV6-5	TRBJ2-1	-	many	TGTGCCAGCAGTTCACCTGACACTTACAATGAGCAGTTCTTC	CASSSPDTYNEQFF